This T cell receptor (beta chain) emerged from a study of T cells in Graves' hyperthyroidism and ophthalmopathy. V was clipped by 3 bases and J by 4 bases; unmatched bases: 11. The germline V gene has CDR1 SGDLS and CDR2 YYNGEE. The CDR3 is 16 residues long. This clonotype was detected many times. Each 10 ml fresh peripheral blood draw supplied the PBMCs. Researchers took RNA transcripts and amplified the TCR beta CDR3 regions from them. The primer set for the first-round RT-PCR of the TCR CDR3 was HTBI. MiXCR, applied by TCRdb to the multiplex PCR reads, yields one record per CDR3 protein. The data hold some 740,000 distinct CDR3 sequences, with 12% to 15% observed a single time.

The origin of this receptor is a woman younger than 30 with Graves' hyperthyroidism. The material sequenced was blood. The chain links TRBV9 to TRBJ1-1; 8 bases fit TRBD1. This CDR3 is CASSGLPGQEPTEAFF. The CDR3 nucleotides are TGTGCCAGCAGCGGCTTACCGGGACAGGAACCCACTGAAGCTTTCTTT. Variable domain in full (rest from reference TRBV9 and TRBJ1-1): DSGVTQTPKHLITATGQRVTLRCSPRSGDLSVYWYQQSLDQGLQFLIQYYNGEERAKGNILERFSAQQFPDLHSELNLSSLELGDSALYFCASSGLPGQEPTEAFFGQGTRLTVV.